This section outlines one T cell receptor beta chain sequence together with its context. These data are taken from a study of shared T cell receptors in the human thymus. Libraries were prepared by immunoSEQ multiplex PCR; TCRdb keeps only in-frame clonotypes and omits some of them. In the table there are hundreds of thousands of clones, approximately 87% of which are singletons. The CDR3 length is 12 residues. Germline values: CDR1 MNHNS, CDR2 SASEGT. V lost 5 bases to trimming and J lost 2 bases, with 6 bases between them. These data were also filed under a second study, of human thymus T cells.

The chain uses TRBV6-1 and TRBJ1-1; D is unresolved. The source material was thymocytes. This TCR came from a boy in the first two years of life with a congenital heart defect. For the CDR3, the DNA is TGTGCCAGCAGTTCAGAAAACACTGAAGCTTTCTTT. This translates into CASSSENTEAFF.